A single T cell receptor beta chain is shown here with its context. What it binds is not known. The sample originates from a study of cytomegalovirus exposure and HLA in healthy donors. The V gene end was trimmed by 4 bases and the J gene end by 3 bases; junction bases not matched to a gene: 1. Germline assignment: CDR1 SSHAT and CDR2 FNYEAQ (reference sequence). The CDR3 consists of 14 residues. Data came from immunoSEQ multiplex PCR; TCRdb stores just in-frame clones and leaves some out. The sample consists of about 140,000 clones, approximately 91% of them appearing once. Findings and caveats of the study: Within the 120 or so validation repertoires, first-cohort TCR clusters tended to co-occur, according to a later analysis. The listing of about 150 TCR beta chains classed them as cytomegalovirus-associated.

The material sequenced was PBMCs. This receptor was taken from a man between 18 and 35 years old in good health and CMV-seronegative. The chain has TRBV7-7 and TRBJ2-1; 9 bases are a match to TRBD1. The DNA of the CDR3 is TGTGCCAGCAGCTCGGGACAGGGCTACAATGAGCAGTTCTTC. Encoded protein: CASSSGQGYNEQFF. The full variable domain, rest sourced from reference TRBV7-7 and TRBJ2-1, is GAGVSQSPRYKVTKRGQDVTLRCDPISSHATLYWYQQALGQGPEFLTYFNYEAQPDKSGLPSDRFSAERPEGSISTLTIQRTEQRDSAMYRCASSSGQGYNEQFFGPGTRLTVL.